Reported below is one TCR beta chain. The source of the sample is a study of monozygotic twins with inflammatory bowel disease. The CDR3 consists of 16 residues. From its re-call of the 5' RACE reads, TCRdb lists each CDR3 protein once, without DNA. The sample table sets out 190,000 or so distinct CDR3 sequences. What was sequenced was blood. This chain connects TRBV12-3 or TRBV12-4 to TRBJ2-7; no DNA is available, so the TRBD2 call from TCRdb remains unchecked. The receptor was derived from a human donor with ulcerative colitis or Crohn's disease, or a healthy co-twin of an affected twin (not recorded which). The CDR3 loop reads CASSRGLAGLGYEQYF.